This is a list of T cell receptor beta chains from one sample in a study of blood T cell repertoires in COVID-19. The data were produced by immunoSEQ multiplex PCR, yet TCRdb's version contains in-frame clones alone and is incomplete. Of fewer than 400,000 clones in the sample, more than 75% are singletons; the top ten hold about 3%. Sequencing was performed on peripheral blood. Source of these receptors: a human donor in a cohort sampled during active COVID-19. Both conserved end residues are part of each CDR3. Fields, in order: J gene, D gene, clone size, CDR3 length, V gene, CDR3 DNA, CDR3 protein. The D gene is left open where the match is weak. Clone size is not always given. Where it is, it says once, few, many or a class for expanded clones.

J gene: TRBJ1-2
D gene: TRBD1
clone size: once
CDR3 length: 18
V gene: TRBV6-1
CDR3 DNA: TGTGCCAGCAGTGAAGTTGGGACAGGGGGCTATTCAAACTATGGCTACACCTTC
CDR3 protein: CASSEVGTGGYSNYGYTF

J gene: TRBJ2-7
D gene: NA
clone size: once
CDR3 length: 14
V gene: TRBV15
CDR3 DNA: TGTGCCCCCCCAGTGCCGGACTCCAACTACGAGCAGTACTTC
CDR3 protein: CAPPVPDSNYEQYF

J gene: TRBJ2-5
D gene: NA
clone size: NA
CDR3 length: 15
V gene: TRBV28
CDR3 DNA: TGTGCCAGCAGTTCCGCCAGGGACTTGGTAGAGACCCAGTACTTC
CDR3 protein: CASSSARDLVETQYF

J gene: TRBJ2-2
D gene: NA
clone size: NA
CDR3 length: 13
V gene: TRBV6-4
CDR3 DNA: TGTGCCAGCAGGCGAGGGGGCACCGGGGAGCTGTTTTTT
CDR3 protein: CASRRGGTGELFF

J gene: TRBJ2-2
D gene: TRBD1
clone size: NA
CDR3 length: 13
V gene: TRBV25-1
CDR3 DNA: TGTGCCAGCAGTGAACAGGGGGCAGGGGAGCTGTTTTTT
CDR3 protein: CASSEQGAGELFF

J gene: TRBJ2-1
D gene: TRBD2
clone size: NA
CDR3 length: 15
V gene: TRBV5-1
CDR3 DNA: TGCGCCAGCAGCCCCGAGGGGGCGGGGGGGCGTGAGCAGTTCTTC
CDR3 protein: CASSPEGAGGREQFF

J gene: TRBJ2-2
D gene: TRBD2
clone size: NA
CDR3 length: 14
V gene: TRBV30
CDR3 DNA: TGTGCCTGGTCGGGACTAGCGGGGTCCGGGGAGCTGTTTTTT
CDR3 protein: CAWSGLAGSGELFF

J gene: TRBJ1-2
D gene: NA
clone size: NA
CDR3 length: 13
V gene: TRBV28
CDR3 DNA: TGTGCCAGCAGTTTAGCGGGGGGTTATGGCTACACCTTC
CDR3 protein: CASSLAGGYGYTF

J gene: TRBJ1-2
D gene: NA
clone size: NA
CDR3 length: 14
V gene: TRBV7-2
CDR3 DNA: TGTGCCAGCAGCACCTTGACACGAAACTATGGCTACACCTTC
CDR3 protein: CASSTLTRNYGYTF

J gene: TRBJ2-1
D gene: TRBD2
clone size: NA
CDR3 length: 16
V gene: TRBV28
CDR3 DNA: TGTGCCAGCAGTTCACCTCAGACTAGCCCCTACAATGAGCAGTTCTTC
CDR3 protein: CASSSPQTSPYNEQFF

J gene: TRBJ2-5
D gene: TRBD1
clone size: NA
CDR3 length: 15
V gene: TRBV7-2
CDR3 DNA: TGTGCCAGCAGCTCGGGACAGACCATCAAAGAGACCCAGTACTTC
CDR3 protein: CASSSGQTIKETQYF

J gene: TRBJ1-5
D gene: NA
clone size: NA
CDR3 length: 13
V gene: TRBV29-1
CDR3 DNA: TGCAGCGTTGATACGGGAGTGGGGCAGCCCCAGCATTTT
CDR3 protein: CSVDTGVGQPQHF

J gene: TRBJ2-1
D gene: TRBD1
clone size: once
CDR3 length: 16
V gene: TRBV5-1
CDR3 DNA: TGCGCCAGCAGCGTAGGTCCTGACAGGGGAAACAATGAGCAGTTCTTC
CDR3 protein: CASSVGPDRGNNEQFF

J gene: TRBJ2-7
D gene: TRBD2
clone size: few
CDR3 length: 15
V gene: TRBV2
CDR3 DNA: TGTGCCAGCAGCCTATCGCGGACTAGTAACTACGAGCAGTACTTC
CDR3 protein: CASSLSRTSNYEQYF

J gene: TRBJ2-1
D gene: TRBD2
clone size: NA
CDR3 length: 15
V gene: TRBV6-5
CDR3 DNA: TGTGCCAGCAGTTATTTAGCGGGGGCCTACAATGAGCAGTTCTTC
CDR3 protein: CASSYLAGAYNEQFF

J gene: TRBJ2-2
D gene: NA
clone size: NA
CDR3 length: 15
V gene: TRBV24-1
CDR3 DNA: TGTGCCACCAGAGGTGGGGCGTCGCGCACCGGGGAGCTGTTTTTT
CDR3 protein: CATRGGASRTGELFF

J gene: TRBJ1-1
D gene: TRBD1
clone size: NA
CDR3 length: 16
V gene: TRBV27
CDR3 DNA: TGTGCCAGCAGTTCCTTTCTACAGGGGGCTCGCACTGAAGCTTTCTTT
CDR3 protein: CASSSFLQGARTEAFF

J gene: TRBJ2-6
D gene: NA
clone size: NA
CDR3 length: 17
V gene: TRBV3-1/TRBV3-2
CDR3 DNA: TGTGCCAGCAGCCAAGTTCGGCCAGGGTCTGGGGCCAACGTCCTGACTTTC
CDR3 protein: CASSQVRPGSGANVLTF

J gene: TRBJ2-3
D gene: NA
clone size: NA
CDR3 length: 13
V gene: TRBV7-3
CDR3 DNA: TGTGCCAGCAGCTTAGCCAGGGTAGATACGCAGTATTTT
CDR3 protein: CASSLARVDTQYF

J gene: TRBJ1-2
D gene: NA
clone size: once
CDR3 length: 13
V gene: TRBV14
CDR3 DNA: TGTGCCAGCAGCCCAACTGTTAACTATGGCTACACCTTC
CDR3 protein: CASSPTVNYGYTF

J gene: TRBJ2-3
D gene: NA
clone size: once
CDR3 length: 14
V gene: TRBV28
CDR3 DNA: TGTGCCAGCAGTTTAATCACAAACACAGATACGCAGTATTTT
CDR3 protein: CASSLITNTDTQYF

J gene: TRBJ1-1
D gene: NA
clone size: NA
CDR3 length: 12
V gene: TRBV6-5
CDR3 DNA: TGTGCCAGCAGTACAGGGTTATCAAAAGCTTTCTTT
CDR3 protein: CASSTGLSKAFF

J gene: TRBJ1-1
D gene: TRBD1
clone size: many
CDR3 length: 17
V gene: TRBV4-2
CDR3 DNA: TGTGCCAGCAGCCAAGATGGGCCGGGACAGGGGTACACTGAAGCTTTCTTT
CDR3 protein: CASSQDGPGQGYTEAFF

J gene: TRBJ1-3
D gene: NA
clone size: NA
CDR3 length: 15
V gene: TRBV9
CDR3 DNA: TGTGCCAGCAGCGTTCAGGGGCTATCTGGAAACACCATATATTTT
CDR3 protein: CASSVQGLSGNTIYF

J gene: TRBJ2-7
D gene: NA
clone size: NA
CDR3 length: 15
V gene: TRBV28
CDR3 DNA: TGTGCCAGCAGTTTTAACCGAGAAACGACCTACGAGCAGTACTTC
CDR3 protein: CASSFNRETTYEQYF

J gene: TRBJ2-1
D gene: NA
clone size: once
CDR3 length: 13
V gene: TRBV4-2
CDR3 DNA: TGTGCCAGCAGCCGCTACCGGGACAATGAGCAGTTCTTC
CDR3 protein: CASSRYRDNEQFF

J gene: TRBJ2-3
D gene: TRBD2
clone size: NA
CDR3 length: 17
V gene: TRBV18
CDR3 DNA: TGTGCCAGCTCACCAAGCTCAGCGGGAGGGACCACAGATACGCAGTATTTT
CDR3 protein: CASSPSSAGGTTDTQYF

J gene: TRBJ1-1
D gene: NA
clone size: few
CDR3 length: 11
V gene: TRBV30
CDR3 DNA: TGTGCAACAGGGCTGAACACTGAAGCTTTCTTT
CDR3 protein: CATGLNTEAFF

J gene: TRBJ2-5
D gene: TRBD2
clone size: NA
CDR3 length: 16
V gene: TRBV3-1/TRBV3-2
CDR3 DNA: TGTGCCAGCAGCCACACGGCTAGCGGGGGGAGGGAGACCCAGTACTTC
CDR3 protein: CASSHTASGGRETQYF

J gene: TRBJ1-5
D gene: NA
clone size: NA
CDR3 length: 16
V gene: TRBV30
CDR3 DNA: TGTGCCTGGAGTCCCCCGGGACACCTTAGCAATCAGCCCCAGCATTTT
CDR3 protein: CAWSPPGHLSNQPQHF